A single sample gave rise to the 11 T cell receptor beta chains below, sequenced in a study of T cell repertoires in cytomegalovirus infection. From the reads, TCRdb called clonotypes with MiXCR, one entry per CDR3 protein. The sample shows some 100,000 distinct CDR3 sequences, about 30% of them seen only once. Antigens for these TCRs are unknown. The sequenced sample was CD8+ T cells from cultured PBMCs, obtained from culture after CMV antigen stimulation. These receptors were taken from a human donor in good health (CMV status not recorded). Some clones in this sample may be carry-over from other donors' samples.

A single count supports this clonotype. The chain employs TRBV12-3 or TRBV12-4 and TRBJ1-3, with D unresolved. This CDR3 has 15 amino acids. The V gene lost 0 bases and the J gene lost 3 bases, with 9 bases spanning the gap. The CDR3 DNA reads TGTGCCAGCAGTTTAGCGCTGGGGAATGGAAACACCATATATTTT. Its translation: CASSLALGNGNTIYF.

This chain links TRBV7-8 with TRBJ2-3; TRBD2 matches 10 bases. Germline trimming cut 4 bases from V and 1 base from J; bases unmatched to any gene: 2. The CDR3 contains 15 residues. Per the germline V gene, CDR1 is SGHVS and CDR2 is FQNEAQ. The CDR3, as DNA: TGTGCCAGCAGCTCCGGACTAGCGGGCACAGATACGCAGTATTTT. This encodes CASSSGLAGTDTQYF. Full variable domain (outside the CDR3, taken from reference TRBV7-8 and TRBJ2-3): GAGVSQSPRYKVAKRGQDVALRCDPISGHVSLFWYQQALGQGPEFLTYFQNEAQLDKSGLPSDRFFAERPEGSVSTLKIQRTQQEDSAVYLCASSSGLAGTDTQYFGPGTRLTVL.

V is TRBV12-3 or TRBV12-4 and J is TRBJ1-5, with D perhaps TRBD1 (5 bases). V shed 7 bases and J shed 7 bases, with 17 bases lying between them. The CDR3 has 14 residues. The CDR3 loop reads CASTFGGSRQPQHF. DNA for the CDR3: TGTGCCAGCACCTTCGGGGGGTCGAGACAGCCCCAGCATTTT.

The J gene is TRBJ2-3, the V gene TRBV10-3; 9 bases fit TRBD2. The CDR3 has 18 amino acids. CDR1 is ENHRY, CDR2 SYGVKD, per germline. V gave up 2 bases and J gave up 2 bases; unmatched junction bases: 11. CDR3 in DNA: TGTGCCATCAGTGAGCTGGAGGCTAGCGGGACATCCACAGATACGCAGTATTTT. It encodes CAISELEASGTSTDTQYF.

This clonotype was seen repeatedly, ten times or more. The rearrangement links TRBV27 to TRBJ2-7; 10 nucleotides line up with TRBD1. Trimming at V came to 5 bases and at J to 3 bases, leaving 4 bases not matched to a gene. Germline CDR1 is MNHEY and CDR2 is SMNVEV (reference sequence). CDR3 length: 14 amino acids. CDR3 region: CASSPRTGGYEQYF. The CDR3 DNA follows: TGTGCCAGCAGTCCACGGACAGGGGGCTACGAGCAGTACTTC.

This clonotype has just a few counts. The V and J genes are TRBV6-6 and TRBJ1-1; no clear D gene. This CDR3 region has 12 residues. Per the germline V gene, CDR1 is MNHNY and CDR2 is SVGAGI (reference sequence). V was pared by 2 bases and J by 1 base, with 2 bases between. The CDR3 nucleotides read TGTGCCAGCAGTTACGAGAACACTGAAGCTTTCTTT. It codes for CASSYENTEAFF.

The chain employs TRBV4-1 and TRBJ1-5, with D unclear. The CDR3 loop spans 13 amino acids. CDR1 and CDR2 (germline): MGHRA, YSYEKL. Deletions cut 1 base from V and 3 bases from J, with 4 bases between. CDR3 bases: TGCGCCAGCAGCCAAGCCACCAATCAGCCCCAGCATTTT. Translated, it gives CASSQATNQPQHF.

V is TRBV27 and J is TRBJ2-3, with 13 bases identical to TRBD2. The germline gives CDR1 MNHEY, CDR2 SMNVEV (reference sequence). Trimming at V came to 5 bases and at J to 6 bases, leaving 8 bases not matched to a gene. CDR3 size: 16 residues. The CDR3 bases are TGTGCCAGCAGTCGACTAGCGGGGGGTGTCCCGGATACGCAGTATTTT. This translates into CASSRLAGGVPDTQYF.

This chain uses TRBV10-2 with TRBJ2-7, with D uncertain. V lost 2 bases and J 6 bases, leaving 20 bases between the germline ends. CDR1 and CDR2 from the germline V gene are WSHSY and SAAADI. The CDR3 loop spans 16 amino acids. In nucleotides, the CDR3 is TGCGCCAGCAGTGAGGGCCCCTTTGCGTTACGAGGCGAGCAGTACTTC. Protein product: CASSEGPFALRGEQYF.

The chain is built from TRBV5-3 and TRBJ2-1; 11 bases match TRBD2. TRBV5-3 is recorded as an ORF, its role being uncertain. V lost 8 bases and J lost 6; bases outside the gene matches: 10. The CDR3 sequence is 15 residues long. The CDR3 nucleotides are TGTGCCAGCGAGCTAGCGGGGGGACTCCCCAATGAGCAGTTCTTC. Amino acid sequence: CASELAGGLPNEQFF.

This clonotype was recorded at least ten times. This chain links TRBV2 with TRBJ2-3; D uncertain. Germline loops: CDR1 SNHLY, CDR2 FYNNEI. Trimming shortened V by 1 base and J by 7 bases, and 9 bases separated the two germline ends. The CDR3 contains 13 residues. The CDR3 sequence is CASSEDGSHTQYF. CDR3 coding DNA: TGTGCCAGCAGTGAAGACGGGTCCCATACGCAGTATTTT.